This T cell receptor (beta chain) emerged from a study of blood T cells in healthy people across ages. Study-wide results and limits: Significant beta diversity loss was already apparent by age roughly 43, declining roughly linearly. CMV status of donors was not determined, possibly confounding expanded clonotype changes.

The CDR3 sequence is 14 residues long. The germline V gene has CDR1 DFQATT and CDR2 SNEGSKA (reference sequence). The V segment lost 6 bases and the J segment 0 bases; nucleotides outside the gene matches: 5. The donors, all healthy, were Caucasians living in Russia, aged roughly 6 to 90. Researchers collected 9 to 10 milliliters of peripheral blood from every single donor. Comment on this clonotype: The antigen is unknown.

A J-beta primer mix and a sample-barcoded 5' primer were used in a second PCR of about 6 to 12 cycles. MiXCR was run by TCRdb on the 5' RACE reads, yielding one entry per CDR3 protein. The sample has around 1.5 million distinct CDR3 sequences, approximately 42% seen once. The rearrangement uses TRBV20-1 and TRBJ2-5; TRBD2 matches at 9 bases. The TCR comes from a woman under 30 in good health. The sequencing sample was made of blood. The CDR3 loop is CSAPAGGYQETQYF. For the CDR3, the DNA is TGCAGTGCCCCAGCGGGGGGCTACCAAGAGACCCAGTACTTC.